This T cell receptor beta chain was captured in a study of cytomegalovirus exposure and HLA in healthy donors. The CDR3 contains 13 residues. Per germline, CDR1 SGHNT and CDR2 YENEEA. V was clipped by 2 bases and J by 3 bases, with 7 bases between them. TCRdb's copy holds only in-frame clones and misses some; the assay was immunoSEQ multiplex PCR. The top ten hold just under 3% of the sample, which has approximately 140,000 clones, around 85% seen once. This chain joins TRBV11-3 and TRBJ1-1; D is unclear. This TCR derives from a man aged 18 to 35 in good health and CMV-seronegative. Sequences were obtained from PBMCs. The CDR3 DNA follows: TGTGCCAGCAGCTTATCCCGGGACACTGAAGCTTTCTTT. Translating it yields CASSLSRDTEAFF.